The 4 T cell receptor beta chains in this list originate from one sample, sequenced in a study of T cell changes during pregnancy in multiple sclerosis. The table came from immunoSEQ multiplex PCR; TCRdb's copy has only in-frame clones and leaves some out. Altogether about 22,000 clones are present, 80% to 95% being singletons, with the ten largest covering approximately 0.63%. This material consisted of CD4+ T cells from peripheral blood mononuclear cells, taken after pregnancy. The origin of the receptors is a female donor in good health, enrolled as a control in a pregnancy study.

A few counts support this clone. The chain joins TRBV28 to TRBJ1-1; D possibly corresponds to TRBD1 (5 bases). The V end was cut by 7 bases, the J end by 1 base, with 13 bases between. Germline V gene data show CDR1 as MDHEN and CDR2 as SYDVKM. The CDR3 length is 14 residues. CDR3 sequence: CASIGGTGNTEAFF. DNA for the CDR3: TGTGCCAGCATTGGAGGGACGGGGAACACTGAAGCTTTCTTT. The full variable domain, in which reference TRBV28 and TRBJ1-1 provide the parts outside the CDR3, is DVKVTQSSRYLVKRTGEKVFLECVQDMDHENMFWYRQDPGLGLRLIYFSYDVKMKEKGDIPEGYSVSREKKERFSLILESASTNQTSMYLCASIGGTGNTEAFFGQGTRLTVV.

The chain links TRBV30 to TRBJ2-5; 8 positions match TRBD2. Germline values: CDR1 GTSNPN, CDR2 SVGIG (reference sequence). The CDR3 totals 13 residues. V lost 1 base and J lost 5; bases outside the gene matches: 3. CDR3 nucleotides: TGTGCCTGGAGTGGGACTAGCATGGAGACCCAGTACTTC. Translating it yields CAWSGTSMETQYF.

The V call is TRBV10-3, the J call TRBJ2-3; TRBD2 might be the D (6 bases). The CDR3 runs 17 residues. Germline assignment: CDR1 ENHRY and CDR2 SYGVKD. The V end lost 2 bases, the J end lost 3 bases, and 18 bases lay between the germline ends. The CDR3 bases are TGTGCCATCAGTGAGGGGGCTAAGGGGAGGAGGACAGATACGCAGTATTTT. Protein sequence: CAISEGAKGRRTDTQYF.

The chain recombines TRBV7-9 with TRBJ2-7; perhaps TRBD2 as D (5 bases). Germline CDR1 is SEHNR and CDR2 is FQNEAQ (reference sequence). The CDR3 consists of 16 residues. Trimming pared 5 bases from V and 2 bases from J, leaving 19 bases between. DNA of the CDR3: TGTGCCAGCAGCCTCAGCCAGTCCGGGAACCCCTACGAGCAGTACTTC. Residues: CASSLSQSGNPYEQYF.